This T cell receptor beta chain was captured in a study of cytomegalovirus exposure and HLA in healthy donors. Study-wide findings and caveats: The dataset shows that most TCR sequences were rare, while some public TCRs occurred in many donors. Earlier findings revealed that most TCR beta V segments proved productive either about 87% or about 30% of the time. 87-base-pair reads could not separate some V segments, including TRBV6-2 and TRBV6-3. According to a later analysis, most TCR beta chains associated with CMV appeared HLA-restricted.

Germline V lookup: CDR1 SGHDT, CDR2 YYEEEE. V gave up 1 base and J gave up 5 bases, with 4 bases separating them. The length of the CDR3 is 11 residues. To note about this clone: Its cognate antigen is unknown. The same CDR3 also results from other DNA sequences found in this sample.

The PCR made use of 60 Vbeta and 13 Jbeta primers. This table comes from immunoSEQ multiplex PCR, and its TCRdb copy is limited to in-frame clones, with some not included. The table lists roughly 190,000 clones, around four fifths of them singletons. Input material: PBMCs. V gene TRBV5-6 combines with J gene TRBJ2-7; D gene unclear. This clonotype was sampled from a female donor in good health and CMV-seronegative. CDR3: CASSLSNEQYF. The CDR3 nucleotides are TGTGCCAGCAGCTTGTCCAACGAGCAGTACTTC.